This is a list of T cell receptor beta chains from one sample in a study of human T cells and chemical hapten exposure. MiXCR, run by TCRdb on the RACE reads, gives a single entry per CDR3 protein. This sample has more than 300,000 distinct CDR3 sequences, with 4.5% to 7% found just once. Sequences were derived from whole blood, sampled in connection with sensitization to the hapten diphenylcyclopropenone (DPC). Receptor source: a woman aged 18-29 years with alopecia areata. Some clones in this sample may be carry-over from other donors' samples. Each CDR3 is given with its conserved first and last residue. The D gene is left open where the match is weak. Clone size is given for some rows only: seen once, a few or many times, or a class if the clone is expanded.

J gene: TRBJ2-1
V gene: TRBV6-2/TRBV6-3
clone size: many
D gene: NA
CDR3 protein: CASSYSIRDNEQFF
CDR3 DNA: TGTGCCAGCAGTTACTCGATCAGGGACAATGAGCAGTTCTTC

J gene: TRBJ2-7
V gene: TRBV7-9
clone size: many
D gene: TRBD1
CDR3 protein: CASSSGTGSYEQYF
CDR3 DNA: TGTGCCAGCAGCTCCGGGACAGGGTCGTACGAGCAGTACTTC

J gene: TRBJ1-5
V gene: TRBV18
clone size: many
D gene: NA
CDR3 protein: CASSPIGLEGQPQHF
CDR3 DNA: TGTGCCAGCTCACCTATTGGGTTGGAGGGGCAGCCCCAGCATTTT

J gene: TRBJ2-2
V gene: TRBV12-3/TRBV12-4
clone size: many
D gene: NA
CDR3 protein: CASTHNFGAPGDGELFF
CDR3 DNA: TGTGCCAGCACCCACAACTTTGGGGCCCCGGGGGACGGGGAGCTGTTTTTT

J gene: TRBJ1-2
V gene: TRBV4-3
clone size: NA
D gene: NA
CDR3 protein: CASSQNRAYYGYTF
CDR3 DNA: TGCGCCAGCAGCCAGAACAGGGCCTACTATGGCTACACCTTC

J gene: TRBJ2-7
V gene: TRBV6-2/TRBV6-3
clone size: few
D gene: NA
CDR3 protein: CASSYPAGRYEQYF
CDR3 DNA: TGTGCCAGCAGTTACCCGGCAGGGCGATACGAGCAGTACTTC

J gene: TRBJ1-4
V gene: TRBV4-1
clone size: NA
D gene: NA
CDR3 protein: CASSQDSGYVREKLFF
CDR3 DNA: TGCGCCAGCAGCCAAGATAGCGGTTATGTTCGGGAAAAACTGTTTTTT

J gene: TRBJ1-1
V gene: TRBV18
clone size: NA
D gene: NA
CDR3 protein: CASSPSRQALLNTEAFF
CDR3 DNA: TGTGCCAGCTCACCGTCCAGACAGGCCTTACTCAACACTGAAGCTTTCTTT

J gene: TRBJ1-6
V gene: TRBV10-3
clone size: NA
D gene: NA
CDR3 protein: CAISDTGGCSPLHF
CDR3 DNA: TGTGCCATCAGTGACACGGGGGGCTGTTCACCCCTCCACTTT

J gene: TRBJ2-4
V gene: TRBV5-5
clone size: few
D gene: TRBD2
CDR3 protein: CASSFSGWASETKNIQYF
CDR3 DNA: TGTGCCAGCAGCTTTAGCGGGTGGGCTAGCGAGACCAAAAACATTCAGTACTTC

J gene: TRBJ1-3
V gene: TRBV6-6
clone size: many
D gene: NA
CDR3 protein: CASSYSERGEGNTIYF
CDR3 DNA: TGTGCCAGCAGTTACTCGGAAAGGGGAGAGGGAAACACCATATATTTT

J gene: TRBJ2-7
V gene: TRBV4-2
clone size: few
D gene: NA
CDR3 protein: CASSRVGTQKNAYEQYF
CDR3 DNA: TGTGCCAGCAGCCGCGTCGGGACACAAAAAAACGCCTACGAGCAGTACTTC

J gene: TRBJ1-6
V gene: TRBV6-1
clone size: NA
D gene: NA
CDR3 protein: CASSRDNSPLHF
CDR3 DNA: TGTGCCAGCAGCAGGGACAATTCACCCCTCCACTTT

J gene: TRBJ1-1
V gene: TRBV5-1
clone size: few
D gene: NA
CDR3 protein: CASSLGNREGRNTEAFF
CDR3 DNA: TGCGCCAGCAGCTTGGGGAACAGGGAAGGTAGAAACACTGAAGCTTTCTTT

J gene: TRBJ2-3
V gene: TRBV18
clone size: many
D gene: TRBD1
CDR3 protein: CASSPAKGQGAPDTQYF
CDR3 DNA: TGTGCCAGCTCACCTGCTAAGGGACAGGGGGCACCAGATACGCAGTATTTT

J gene: TRBJ1-4
V gene: TRBV7-2
clone size: many
D gene: NA
CDR3 protein: CASSLGRDHEKLFF
CDR3 DNA: TGTGCCAGCAGCTTAGGCAGAGACCATGAAAAACTGTTTTTT

J gene: TRBJ1-4
V gene: TRBV4-1
clone size: few
D gene: NA
CDR3 protein: CASSQEGVGLRVEDEKLFF
CDR3 DNA: TGCGCCAGCAGCCAAGAGGGTGTGGGGCTTAGGGTAGAAGATGAAAAACTGTTTTTT

J gene: TRBJ1-1
V gene: TRBV10-3
clone size: few
D gene: NA
CDR3 protein: CATNGHLLDTEAFF
CDR3 DNA: TGTGCCACCAATGGCCACTTACTCGACACTGAAGCTTTCTTT

J gene: TRBJ1-4
V gene: TRBV4-2
clone size: NA
D gene: TRBD1
CDR3 protein: CASSQGGQGAEKLFF
CDR3 DNA: TGTGCCAGCAGCCAAGGTGGACAGGGGGCGGAAAAACTGTTTTTT

J gene: TRBJ1-2
V gene: TRBV2
clone size: NA
D gene: TRBD1
CDR3 protein: CASSETGQGGGYTF
CDR3 DNA: TGTGCCAGCAGTGAAACCGGACAGGGGGGCGGCTACACCTTC

J gene: TRBJ2-5
V gene: TRBV7-2
clone size: many
D gene: NA
CDR3 protein: CASSLGPGAAQETQYF
CDR3 DNA: TGTGCCAGCAGCTTAGGCCCGGGGGCCGCGCAAGAGACCCAGTACTTC

J gene: TRBJ1-1
V gene: TRBV7-9
clone size: few
D gene: NA
CDR3 protein: CASSLDWDTEAFF
CDR3 DNA: TGTGCCAGCAGCTTAGATTGGGACACTGAAGCTTTCTTT

J gene: TRBJ1-4
V gene: TRBV11-2
clone size: NA
D gene: TRBD1
CDR3 protein: CASSDSDRGTNEKLFF
CDR3 DNA: TGTGCCAGCAGCGACTCCGACAGGGGAACTAATGAAAAACTGTTTTTT

J gene: TRBJ2-3
V gene: TRBV4-3
clone size: NA
D gene: TRBD2
CDR3 protein: CASSPTPPLAGGSTDTQYF
CDR3 DNA: TGCGCCAGCAGCCCCACCCCTCCGCTAGCGGGGGGCAGCACAGATACGCAGTATTTT

J gene: TRBJ1-1
V gene: TRBV6-5
clone size: few
D gene: NA
CDR3 protein: CASRTPIDTEAFF
CDR3 DNA: TGTGCCAGCAGGACCCCTATTGATACTGAAGCTTTCTTT

J gene: TRBJ2-1
V gene: TRBV10-3
clone size: NA
D gene: NA
CDR3 protein: CASRGGPDEQFF
CDR3 DNA: TGTGCCTCCCGTGGGGGCCCCGATGAGCAGTTCTTC

J gene: TRBJ2-7
V gene: TRBV6-2/TRBV6-3
clone size: few
D gene: TRBD2
CDR3 protein: CASRGVLAASYEQYF
CDR3 DNA: TGTGCCAGCAGGGGGGTCCTAGCGGCCTCCTACGAGCAGTACTTC

J gene: TRBJ2-2
V gene: TRBV12-5
clone size: NA
D gene: NA
CDR3 protein: CASGSTEGAGELFF
CDR3 DNA: TGTGCTAGTGGTTCCACCGAGGGAGCCGGGGAGCTGTTTTTT

J gene: TRBJ2-3
V gene: TRBV5-1
clone size: NA
D gene: NA
CDR3 protein: CASSLDLYYNTDTQYF
CDR3 DNA: TGCGCCAGCAGCTTGGATCTCTACTATAACACAGATACGCAGTATTTT

J gene: TRBJ2-1
V gene: TRBV11-2
clone size: many
D gene: NA
CDR3 protein: CASSLEGRQFF
CDR3 DNA: TGTGCCAGCAGCTTAGAAGGGCGGCAGTTCTTC

J gene: TRBJ1-5
V gene: TRBV20-1
clone size: few
D gene: NA
CDR3 protein: CSARDSGGQPQHF
CDR3 DNA: TGCAGTGCTAGAGATTCGGGCGGTCAGCCCCAGCATTTT

J gene: TRBJ2-7
V gene: TRBV6-5
clone size: NA
D gene: NA
CDR3 protein: CASSSPGFHIEQYF
CDR3 DNA: TGTGCCAGCAGTTCCCCGGGTTTCCATATCGAGCAGTACTTC

J gene: TRBJ2-2
V gene: TRBV4-2
clone size: NA
D gene: NA
CDR3 protein: CASSQVGGSSTGELFF
CDR3 DNA: TGTGCCAGCAGCCAAGTGGGCGGGTCCAGCACCGGGGAGCTGTTTTTT

J gene: TRBJ1-4
V gene: TRBV5-4
clone size: few
D gene: TRBD1
CDR3 protein: CASSLAGTVVSEKLFF
CDR3 DNA: TGTGCCAGCAGCTTGGCCGGGACAGTCGTGAGTGAAAAACTGTTTTTT